The source of this TCR beta chain is a study of T cell responses to AZD1222 COVID-19 vaccine. Findings of the study overall: The study identified only a handful of AZD1222 recipients as seropositive at baseline.

The V segment lost 5 bases and the J segment 3 bases; nucleotides outside the gene matches: 4. Germline-derived CDR1 and CDR2 are SGHTA and FQGNSA. The CDR3 loop spans 14 amino acids. In regard to this clone: Its antigen is unidentified.

The protocol was immunoSEQ multiplex PCR, while the TCRdb copy is restricted to in-frame clones and leaves out a portion. In the table there are 95,000 to 150,000 clones, approximately 92% of which are singletons. V usage is TRBV7-2 and J usage is TRBJ2-7; 10 nucleotides match TRBD1. Sequencing was performed on peripheral blood, taken on day 0 of AZD1222 vaccination. This TCR derives from an adult in good health. CDR3 nucleotide sequence: TGTGCCAGCAGCCTGGACAGGGGGGACTACGAGCAGTACTTC. It specifies CASSLDRGDYEQYF.